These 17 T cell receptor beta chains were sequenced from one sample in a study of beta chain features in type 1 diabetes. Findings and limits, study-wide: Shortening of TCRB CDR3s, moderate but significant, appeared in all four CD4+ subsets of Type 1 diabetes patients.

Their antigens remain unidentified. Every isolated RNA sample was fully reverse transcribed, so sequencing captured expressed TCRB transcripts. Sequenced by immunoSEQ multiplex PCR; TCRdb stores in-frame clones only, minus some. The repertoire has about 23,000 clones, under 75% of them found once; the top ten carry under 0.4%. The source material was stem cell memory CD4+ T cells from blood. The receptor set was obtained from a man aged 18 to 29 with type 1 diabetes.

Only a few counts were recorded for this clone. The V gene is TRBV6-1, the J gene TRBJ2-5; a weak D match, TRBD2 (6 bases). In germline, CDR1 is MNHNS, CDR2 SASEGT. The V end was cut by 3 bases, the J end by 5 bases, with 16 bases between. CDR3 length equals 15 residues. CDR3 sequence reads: CASSEQLADRETQYF. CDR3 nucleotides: TGTGCCAGCAGTGAGCAACTAGCTGACCGGGAGACCCAGTACTTC.

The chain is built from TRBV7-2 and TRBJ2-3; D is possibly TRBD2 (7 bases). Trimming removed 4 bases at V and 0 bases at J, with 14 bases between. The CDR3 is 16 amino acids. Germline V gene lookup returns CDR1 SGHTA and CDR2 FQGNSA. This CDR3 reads CASSYRGAGSTDTQYF. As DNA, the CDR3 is TGTGCCAGCAGCTATCGGGGGGCGGGGAGCACAGATACGCAGTATTTT. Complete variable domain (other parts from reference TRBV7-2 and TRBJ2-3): GAGVSQSPSNKVTEKGKDVELRCDPISGHTALYWYRQSLGQGLEFLIYFQGNSAPDKSGLPSDRFSAERTGGSVSTLTIQRTQQEDSAVYLCASSYRGAGSTDTQYFGPGTRLTVL.

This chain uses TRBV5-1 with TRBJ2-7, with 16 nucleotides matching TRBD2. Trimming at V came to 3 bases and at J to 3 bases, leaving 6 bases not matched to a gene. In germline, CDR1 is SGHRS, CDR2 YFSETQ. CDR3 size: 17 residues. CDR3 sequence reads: CASSSGTSGRADYEQYF. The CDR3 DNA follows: TGCGCCAGCAGCTCCGGGACTAGCGGGAGGGCGGACTACGAGCAGTACTTC. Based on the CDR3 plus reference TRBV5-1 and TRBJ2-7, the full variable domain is KAGVTQTPRYLIKTRGQQVTLSCSPISGHRSVSWYQQTPGQGLQFLFEYFSETQRNKGNFPGRFSGRQFSNSRSEMNVSTLELGDSALYLCASSSGTSGRADYEQYFGPGTRLTVT.

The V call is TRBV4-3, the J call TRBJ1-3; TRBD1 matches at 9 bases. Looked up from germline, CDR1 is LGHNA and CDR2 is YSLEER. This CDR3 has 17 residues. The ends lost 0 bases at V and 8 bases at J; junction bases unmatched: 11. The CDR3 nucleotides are TGCGCCAGCAGCCAAGATTTTTTGGGACAGGGAAAGGACACCATATATTTT. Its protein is CASSQDFLGQGKDTIYF.

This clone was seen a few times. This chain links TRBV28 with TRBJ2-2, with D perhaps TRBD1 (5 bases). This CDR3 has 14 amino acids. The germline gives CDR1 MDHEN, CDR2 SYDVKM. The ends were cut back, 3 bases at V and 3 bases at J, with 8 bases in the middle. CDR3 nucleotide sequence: TGTGCCAGCAGTTTGGCACAGGACACCGGGGAGCTGTTTTTT. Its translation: CASSLAQDTGELFF. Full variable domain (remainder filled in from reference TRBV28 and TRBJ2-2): DVKVTQSSRYLVKRTGEKVFLECVQDMDHENMFWYRQDPGLGLRLIYFSYDVKMKEKGDIPEGYSVSREKKERFSLILESASTNQTSMYLCASSLAQDTGELFFGEGSRLTVL.

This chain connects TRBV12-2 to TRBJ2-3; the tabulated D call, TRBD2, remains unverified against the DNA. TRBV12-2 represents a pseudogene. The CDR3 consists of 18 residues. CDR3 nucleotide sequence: TGTGCAAGTCGCTTCCCGACTAGCGGGAGGGCCAGGTCAGATACGCAGTATTTT. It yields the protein CASRFPTSGRARSDTQYF.

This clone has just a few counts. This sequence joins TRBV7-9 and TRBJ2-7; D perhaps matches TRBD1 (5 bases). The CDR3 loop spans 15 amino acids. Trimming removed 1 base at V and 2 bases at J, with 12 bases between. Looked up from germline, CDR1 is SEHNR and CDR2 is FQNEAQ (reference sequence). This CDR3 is CASSLESRVAYEQYF. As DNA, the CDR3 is TGTGCCAGCAGCTTAGAGTCCAGGGTCGCCTACGAGCAGTACTTC.

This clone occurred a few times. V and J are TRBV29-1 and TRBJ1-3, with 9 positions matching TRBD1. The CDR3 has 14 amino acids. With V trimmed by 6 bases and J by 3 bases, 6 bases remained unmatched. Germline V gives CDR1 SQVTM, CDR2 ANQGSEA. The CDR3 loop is CSVEQGARGNTIYF. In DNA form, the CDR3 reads TGCAGCGTCGAACAGGGGGCGCGTGGAAACACCATATATTTT.

CDR3 amino acids: CASSEGQRNEKLFF. Here the CDR3 DNA reads TGTGCCAGCAGTGAGGGACAGAGAAATGAAAAACTGTTTTTT. The rearrangement uses TRBV5-4 and TRBJ1-4; 7 bases are shared with TRBD1. CDR1 is SGHNT, CDR2 YYREEE, per germline (reference sequence). The CDR3 is 14 amino acids. J was trimmed by 5 bases and V by 5 bases; bases with no gene match: 6.

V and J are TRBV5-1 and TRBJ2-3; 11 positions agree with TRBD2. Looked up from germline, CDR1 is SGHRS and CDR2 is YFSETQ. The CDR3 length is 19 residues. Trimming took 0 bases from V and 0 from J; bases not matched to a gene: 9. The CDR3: CASSLGFPGLADSTDTQYF. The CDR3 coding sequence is TGCGCCAGCAGCTTGGGTTTCCCGGGACTAGCGGACAGCACAGATACGCAGTATTTT.

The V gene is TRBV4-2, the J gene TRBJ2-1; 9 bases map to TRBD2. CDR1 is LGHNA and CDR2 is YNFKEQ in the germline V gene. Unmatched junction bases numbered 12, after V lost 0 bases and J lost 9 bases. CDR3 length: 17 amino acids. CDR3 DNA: TGTGCCAGCAGCCAAGATCTTGCGGCGGGAGGGCGCGGTGAGCAGTTCTTC. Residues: CASSQDLAAGGRGEQFF.

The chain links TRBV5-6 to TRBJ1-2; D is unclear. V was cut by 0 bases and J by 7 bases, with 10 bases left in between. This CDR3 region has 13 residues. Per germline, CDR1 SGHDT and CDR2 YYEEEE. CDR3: CASSLAGLGGYTF. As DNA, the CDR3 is TGTGCCAGCAGCTTGGCAGGCTTGGGTGGCTACACCTTC. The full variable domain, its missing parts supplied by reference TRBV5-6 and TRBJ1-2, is DAGVTQSPTHLIKTRGQQVTLRCSPKSGHDTVSWYQQALGQGPQFIFQYYEEEERQRGNFPDRFSGHQFPNYSSELNVNALLLGDSALYLCASSLAGLGGYTFGSGTRLTVV.

Here the CDR3 reads CASRAGSAYEQYF. The CDR3 bases are TGTGCCAGCAGGGCAGGGTCAGCCTACGAGCAGTACTTC. The rearrangement uses TRBV6-1 and TRBJ2-7, with a weak D call TRBD1 (5 bases). V lost 6 bases to trimming and J lost 2 bases, with 11 bases between them. This CDR3 is 13 amino acids long. Germline-derived CDR1 and CDR2 are MNHNS and SASEGT.

This CDR3 reads CASSLDSFQETQYF. The CDR3 coding sequence is TGCGCCAGCAGCTTGGACAGCTTCCAAGAGACCCAGTACTTC. The V and J genes are TRBV5-1 and TRBJ2-5; the D is unclear. This CDR3 has 14 residues. Trimming removed 0 bases from V and 1 base from J, with 7 bases in between. Germline V gene data show CDR1 as SGHRS and CDR2 as YFSETQ.

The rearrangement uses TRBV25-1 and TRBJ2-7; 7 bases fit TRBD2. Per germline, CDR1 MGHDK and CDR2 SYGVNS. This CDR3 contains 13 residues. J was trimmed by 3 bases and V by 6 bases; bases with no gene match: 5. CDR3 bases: TGTGCCAGCAGCCGGGACTATTTCTACGAGCAGTACTTC. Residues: CASSRDYFYEQYF.

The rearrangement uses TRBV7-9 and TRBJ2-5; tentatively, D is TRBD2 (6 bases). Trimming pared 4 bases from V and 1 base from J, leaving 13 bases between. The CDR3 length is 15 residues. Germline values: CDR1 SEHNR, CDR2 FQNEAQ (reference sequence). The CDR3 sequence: CASSSSRDFQETQYF. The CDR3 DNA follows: TGTGCCAGCAGCTCCTCGAGGGACTTCCAAGAGACCCAGTACTTC.

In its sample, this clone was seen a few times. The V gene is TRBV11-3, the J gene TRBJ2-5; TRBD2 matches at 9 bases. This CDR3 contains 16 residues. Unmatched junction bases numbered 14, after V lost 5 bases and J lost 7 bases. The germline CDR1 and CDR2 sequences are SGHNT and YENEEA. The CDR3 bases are TGTGCCAGCAGCCCCTCCAGCGGGGGGCCAGTCGGGACCCAGTACTTC. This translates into CASSPSSGGPVGTQYF. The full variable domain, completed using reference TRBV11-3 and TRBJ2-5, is EAGVVQSPRYKIIEKKQPVAFWCNPISGHNTLYWYLQNLGQGPELLIRYENEEAVDDSQLPKDRFSAERLKGVDSTLKIQPAELGDSAVYLCASSPSSGGPVGTQYFGPGTRLLVL.